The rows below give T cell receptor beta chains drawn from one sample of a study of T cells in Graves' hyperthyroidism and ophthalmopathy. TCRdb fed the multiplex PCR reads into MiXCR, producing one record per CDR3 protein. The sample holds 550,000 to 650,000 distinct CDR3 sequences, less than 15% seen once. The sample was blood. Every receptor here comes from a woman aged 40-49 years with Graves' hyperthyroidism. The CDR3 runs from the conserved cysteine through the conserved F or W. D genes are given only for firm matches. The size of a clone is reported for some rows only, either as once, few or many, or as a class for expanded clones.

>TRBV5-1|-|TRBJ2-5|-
TGCGCCAGCAGCTTGGGGGGCGAGGAGACCCAGTGCTTC
CASSLGGEETQCF
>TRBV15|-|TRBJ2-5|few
TGTGCCACCAGCAGAGATCTTTCGGGGCTGGAGACCCAGTACTTC
CATSRDLSGLETQYF
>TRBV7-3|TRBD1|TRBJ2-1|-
TGTGCCAGCAGCAAGGACAGGGAGCAGTTCTTC
CASSKDREQFF
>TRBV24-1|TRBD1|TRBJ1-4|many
TGTGCCACCAGTGGACAGGGCACTAATGAAAAACTGTTTTTT
CATSGQGTNEKLFF
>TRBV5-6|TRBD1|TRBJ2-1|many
TGTGCCAGCAGCTTGGCAAGGACAGGGTCTAAGTATGAGCAGTTCTTC
CASSLARTGSKYEQFF
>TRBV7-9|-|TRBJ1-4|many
TGTGCCAGCAGCCCGCCCGGGGCAGGTGAAAAACTGTTTTTT
CASSPPGAGEKLFF
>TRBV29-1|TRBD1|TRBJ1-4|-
TGCAGCGTTGGAGGAGACAGGGTCCTCGAGGATGAAAAACTGTTTTTT
CSVGGDRVLEDEKLFF
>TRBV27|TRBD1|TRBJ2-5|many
TGTGCCAGCAGCTTCGACAGGGGCGGTGGGGAGACCCAGTACTTC
CASSFDRGGGETQYF
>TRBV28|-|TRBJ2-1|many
TGTGCCAGCGCCATATCCTACAATGAGCAGTTCTTC
CASAISYNEQFF
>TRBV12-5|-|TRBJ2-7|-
TGTGCTAGTGGTCCCCCTGCGGACCTCTACGAGCAGTACTTC
CASGPPADLYEQYF
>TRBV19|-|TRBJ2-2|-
TGTGCCAGTAGTGAGGCCCATAGAATCACCGGGGAGCTGTTTTTT
CASSEAHRITGELFF
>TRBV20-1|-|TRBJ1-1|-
TGCAGTGCTAGGCTGGGGGGCGAGTCGGAAGCTTTCTTT
CSARLGGESEAFF
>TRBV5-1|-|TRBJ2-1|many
TGCGCCAGCAGCTTGGAAGCGGAATCATACAATGAGCAGTTCTTC
CASSLEAESYNEQFF
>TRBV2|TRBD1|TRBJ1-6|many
TGTGCCAGCTCAGGGACAGGGTCTTCACCCCTCCACTTT
CASSGTGSSPLHF
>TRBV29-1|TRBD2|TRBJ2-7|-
TGCAGCGCTAGCGGGAGCCAATCCGAGCAGTACTTC
CSASGSQSEQYF
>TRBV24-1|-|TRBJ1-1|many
TGTGCCACCAGTGATCTCCAGGGTTTGGTTCCTGAAGCTTTCTTT
CATSDLQGLVPEAFF
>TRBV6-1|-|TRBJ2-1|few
TGTGCCAGCAGTGAAGCGGGCGGGGCCCTCTTTAATGAGCAGTTCTTC
CASSEAGGALFNEQFF
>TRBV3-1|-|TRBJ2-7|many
TGTGCCAGCAGTGTTGACACTTACGAGCAGTACTTC
CASSVDTYEQYF
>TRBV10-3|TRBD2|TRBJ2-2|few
TGTGCCATCGGTTACTCCGGGACTAGCACCGGGGAGCTGTTTTTT
CAIGYSGTSTGELFF
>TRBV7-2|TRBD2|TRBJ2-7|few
TGTGCCAGCAGCTTAGCAAGCGGGAGCCGCATATACGAGCAGTACTTC
CASSLASGSRIYEQYF
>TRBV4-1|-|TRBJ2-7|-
TGCGCCAGCAGCCAAGGAGCGGGCCGGAACTACGAGCAGTACTTC
CASSQGAGRNYEQYF
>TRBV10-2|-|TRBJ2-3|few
TGCGCCAGCACAGGACGGAACACAGATACGCAGTATTTT
CASTGRNTDTQYF
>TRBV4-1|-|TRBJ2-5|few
TGCGCCAGCAGCGAGCTCAGGATCAGCCAAGAGACCCAGTACTTC
CASSELRISQETQYF
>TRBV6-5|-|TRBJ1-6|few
TGTGCCAGCAGTTATCGGTTGGATTCACCCCTCCACTTT
CASSYRLDSPLHF
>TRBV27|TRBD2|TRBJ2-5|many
TGTGCCAGCAGTTTATTGACTAGCGGAGCTCAGTACTTC
CASSLLTSGAQYF
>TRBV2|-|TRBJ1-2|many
TGTGCCAGCATTGAGAGTAACTATGGCTACACCTTC
CASIESNYGYTF
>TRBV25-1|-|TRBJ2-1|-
TGTGCCAGCGGCGCCAGCTCCCACAATGAGCAGTTCTTC
CASGASSHNEQFF
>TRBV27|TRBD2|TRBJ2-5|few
TGTGCCAGCAGTCCCGGACTAGCGGGGACCCAGTACTTC
CASSPGLAGTQYF
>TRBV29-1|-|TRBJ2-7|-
TGCAGCGTCGCTCAGGGGGGGAGCTACGAGCAGTACTTC
CSVAQGGSYEQYF
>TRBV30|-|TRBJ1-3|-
TGTGCCTGGAGTGACAGGGAATTCTCTGGAAACACCATATATTTT
CAWSDREFSGNTIYF
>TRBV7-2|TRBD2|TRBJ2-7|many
TGTGCCAGCAGCTTTGGGGGGGTAACCTACGAGCAGTACTTC
CASSFGGVTYEQYF
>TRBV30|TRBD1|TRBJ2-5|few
TGTGCCTGGAGTGAGTTGACAGGGGGCCGAGAGACCCAGTACTTC
CAWSELTGGRETQYF
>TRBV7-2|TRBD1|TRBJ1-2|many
TGTGCCAGCAGCTTGACAGGGGGCAATGGGAATGGCTACACCTTC
CASSLTGGNGNGYTF
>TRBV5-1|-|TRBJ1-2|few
TGCGCCAGTTGGGTCTGCGGTGGCTACACCTTC
CASWVCGGYTF
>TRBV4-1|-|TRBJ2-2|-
TGCGCCAGCAGCCGGTGGGGGGAGGCCGGGGAGCTGTTTTTT
CASSRWGEAGELFF
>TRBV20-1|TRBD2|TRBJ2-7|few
TGCAGTGCTAGACTAGGTAGCGGGAGGGCCCACGAGCAGTACTTC
CSARLGSGRAHEQYF
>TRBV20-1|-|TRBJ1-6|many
TGCAGTGCTAGAAAACTCGGCAGCAATTCACCCCTCCACTTT
CSARKLGSNSPLHF
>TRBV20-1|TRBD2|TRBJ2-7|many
TGCAGTGCCCACGGACTAGCGGGAATCTACGAGCAGTACTTC
CSAHGLAGIYEQYF
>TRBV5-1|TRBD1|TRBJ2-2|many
TGCGCCAGCAGCCGGGGACAGGGGCTCACCGGGGAGCTGTTTTTT
CASSRGQGLTGELFF
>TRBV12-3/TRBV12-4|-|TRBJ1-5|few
TGTGCCAACAGCCTGCCCGGGACACCCTTTTTCCAGCATTTT
CANSLPGTPFFQHF
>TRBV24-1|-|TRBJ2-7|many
TGTGCCACCAATCGGCGTACCTACGAGCAGTACTTC
CATNRRTYEQYF